A single T cell receptor (beta chain) is shown here with its context. Method: immunoSEQ multiplex PCR; TCRdb's copy keeps in-frame clones and lacks some. Of approximately 17,000 clones in the sample, 80% to 90% were seen once. The record originates from a study of OX40 agonist ivuxolimab in advanced cancers. Germline CDR1 MNHNY, CDR2 SVGAGI (reference sequence). The CDR3 extends over 14 amino acids. V was trimmed by 0 bases and J by 2 bases, leaving 7 bases between them. The TCR comes from an adult with an advanced solid tumor such as melanoma, head and neck, liver or kidney cancer. The sample was CD4+ or CD8+ T cells sorted from blood, taken in a trial of the OX40 agonist ivuxolimab. V and J are TRBV6-6 and TRBJ1-2, with D uncertain. CDR3 nucleotides: TGTGCCAGCAGTTACTCAACTCCCAACTATGGCTACACCTTC. Translated: CASSYSTPNYGYTF.